These 29 T cell receptor beta chains were all obtained from the same sample, sequenced in a study of T cell changes during pregnancy in multiple sclerosis. The protocol was immunoSEQ multiplex PCR, while the TCRdb copy is restricted to in-frame clones and leaves out a portion. The sample carries about 60,000 clones, 80% to 95% recorded once. The specimen comprised peripheral blood, sampled in the first trimester of pregnancy. Receptors originate from a female donor with multiple sclerosis, enrolled in a pregnancy study.

In the case of this clone: Distinct nucleotide sequences in the sample also encode this CDR3. V is TRBV27 and J is TRBJ1-1; 10 bases align to TRBD1. This CDR3 contains 13 residues. Germline CDR1 and CDR2: MNHEY and SMNVEV (reference sequence). Trimming took 5 bases from V and 4 from J; bases not matched to a gene: 1. The DNA for the CDR3 is TGTGCCAGCAGTGGGACAGGGGTCACTGAAGCTTTCTTT. It yields the protein CASSGTGVTEAFF.

This clone was recorded only once. V gene TRBV19 combines with J gene TRBJ1-2; 8 bases agree with TRBD1. The germline CDR1 and CDR2 sequences are LNHDA and SQIVND (reference sequence). The CDR3 contains 14 residues. V gave up 4 bases and J gave up 5 bases; unmatched junction bases: 6. CDR3 protein: CASSTGQGRYGYTF. DNA of the CDR3: TGTGCCAGTAGTACAGGACAGGGCCGTTATGGCTACACCTTC.

The chain couples TRBV7-8 to TRBJ2-1; D perhaps matches TRBD2 (5 bases). Germline assignment: CDR1 SGHVS and CDR2 FQNEAQ. V shed 2 bases and J shed 8 bases, with 13 bases lying between them. This CDR3 is 14 amino acids long. CDR3 sequence (DNA): TGTGCCAGCAGCTTATTGACTATCCAACATGAGCAGTTCTTC. It codes for CASSLLTIQHEQFF.

The chain couples TRBV18 to TRBJ2-1, with 8 bases lining up with TRBD2. The CDR3 is made up of 14 amino acids. Germline assignment: CDR1 KGHSH and CDR2 LQKENI. J lost 7 bases, V lost 6 bases, and 8 bases had no gene match. This CDR3 reads CASSPGGGANEQFF. The CDR3 DNA reads TGTGCCAGCTCCCCCGGGGGGGGCGCGAATGAGCAGTTCTTC.

V usage is TRBV19 and J usage is TRBJ1-1, with D possibly being TRBD1 (5 bases). V was cut by 4 bases and J by 1 base, with 13 bases left in between. This CDR3 is 15 amino acids long. Germline loops: CDR1 LNHDA, CDR2 SQIVND (reference sequence). The CDR3 region has the DNA TGTGCCAGTAGTAGAGGGACTAGACCGAACACTGAAGCTTTCTTT. Translation gives CASSRGTRPNTEAFF.

The chain uses TRBV9 and TRBJ1-4; TRBD1 aligns across 12 bases. The CDR3 contains 17 residues. V lost 0 bases and J lost 5; bases outside the gene matches: 5. Germline CDR1 and CDR2: SGDLS and YYNGEE. CDR3 loop: CASSVAGQGAPNEKLFF. The CDR3 region has the DNA TGTGCCAGCAGCGTAGCGGGACAGGGGGCGCCGAATGAAAAACTGTTTTTT.

This clone was detected once. This rearrangement joins TRBV29-1 to TRBJ2-1; TRBD2 matches at 13 bases. The germline CDR1 and CDR2 sequences are SQVTM and ANQGSEA. The CDR3 has 15 residues. Trimming took 6 bases from V and 9 from J; bases not matched to a gene: 11. CDR3 region: CSVLTSGGARGEQFF. CDR3 DNA sequence: TGCAGCGTGTTAACTAGCGGGGGGGCCCGGGGTGAGCAGTTCTTC.

The J gene is TRBJ1-1, the V gene TRBV5-6; 7 bases fit TRBD1. Germline CDR1 is SGHDT and CDR2 is YYEEEE. The CDR3 covers 16 residues. Trimming cost V 3 bases and J 4 bases; bases outside gene matches: 12. The CDR3 loop is CASSSTGVGRFTEAFF. CDR3 bases: TGTGCCAGCAGCTCTACAGGGGTTGGCCGCTTCACTGAAGCTTTCTTT.

V gene TRBV5-1 combines with J gene TRBJ2-7, with 8 bases lining up with TRBD2. The V gene's germline CDR1 is SGHRS and CDR2 YFSETQ. The trim removed 3 bases at V and 4 bases at J, leaving 6 bases unmatched. This CDR3 spans 14 amino acids. CDR3 nucleotides: TGCGCCAGCAGCTCCTACGGGAGGGGTTACGAGCAGTACTTC. Amino acid sequence: CASSSYGRGYEQYF.

The V and J genes are TRBV5-4 and TRBJ1-2; TRBD1 matches 8 bases. The ends lost 1 base at V and 7 bases at J; junction bases unmatched: 9. Germline-derived CDR1 and CDR2 are SGHNT and YYREEE (reference sequence). This CDR3 is 15 amino acids long. CDR3 DNA sequence: TGTGCCAGCAGCTTGTCTTGGCAGGGGGCCAGTGGCTACACCTTC. Translated, it gives CASSLSWQGASGYTF.

The gene calls are TRBV9 and TRBJ2-2; 9 bases are shared with TRBD2. V shed 4 bases, J shed 4 bases, and the junction held 8 bases outside the gene matches. The germline V gene has CDR1 SGDLS and CDR2 YYNGEE. The CDR3 totals 16 residues. CDR3 sequence reads: CASSPPAAGGTGELFF. DNA of the CDR3: TGTGCCAGCAGCCCCCCGGCAGCGGGGGGCACCGGGGAGCTGTTTTTT.

The J gene is TRBJ2-3, the V gene TRBV9, with D perhaps matching TRBD2 (5 bases). Germline V lookup: CDR1 SGDLS, CDR2 YYNGEE. The CDR3 sequence is 15 residues long. Trimming took 3 bases from V and 2 from J, leaving 13 bases between them. CDR3: CASSGSGTHTDTQYF. CDR3 in DNA: TGTGCCAGCAGCGGAAGCGGAACCCACACAGATACGCAGTATTTT. Full variable domain (remainder filled in from reference TRBV9 and TRBJ2-3): DSGVTQTPKHLITATGQRVTLRCSPRSGDLSVYWYQQSLDQGLQFLIQYYNGEERAKGNILERFSAQQFPDLHSELNLSSLELGDSALYFCASSGSGTHTDTQYFGPGTRLTVL.

This clone was found once. The chain employs TRBV4-3 and TRBJ2-7; TRBD2 aligns across 9 bases. Germline CDR1 and CDR2: LGHNA and YSLEER. There are 15 residues in the CDR3. Germline trimming cut 0 bases from V and 3 bases from J; bases unmatched to any gene: 3. CDR3 region: CASSQDGTSFYEQYF. The CDR3 DNA follows: TGCGCCAGCAGCCAAGACGGGACTAGCTTCTACGAGCAGTACTTC.

This CDR3 is CASSLGVAGGTDTQYF. CDR3 nucleotide sequence: TGTGCCAGCAGCTTAGGAGTAGCGGGGGGAACAGATACGCAGTATTTT. The rearrangement joins TRBV7-6 to TRBJ2-3; TRBD2 matches 10 bases. Germline V CDR1 and CDR2: SGHVS, FNYEAQ. This CDR3 has 16 amino acids. V was pared by 1 base and J by 3 bases, with 4 bases of the junction left unmatched.

The chain couples TRBV7-3 to TRBJ1-1; no firm D call. The CDR3 consists of 14 residues. Trimming cost V 1 base and J 1 base, with 7 bases left between them. Germline lookup yields CDR1 SGHTA and CDR2 FQGTGA. Written as DNA, the CDR3 is TGTGCCAGCAGCTTAAGCGACACGAACACTGAAGCTTTCTTT. Residues: CASSLSDTNTEAFF.

The chain combines TRBV4-2 with TRBJ2-5, with 8 nucleotides matching TRBD2. Trimming cost V 3 bases and J 4 bases; bases outside gene matches: 10. Germline V gives CDR1 LGHNA, CDR2 YNFKEQ. The CDR3 is made up of 16 amino acids. CDR3 nucleotide sequence: TGTGCCAGCAGCCAGGGTAGCGGGGAGGGGACAGAGACCCAGTACTTC. Translating gives CASSQGSGEGTETQYF.

The chain is built from TRBV9 and TRBJ2-5; maybe TRBD2 (6 bases). The CDR3 is 12 residues long. The V gene's germline CDR1 is SGDLS and CDR2 YYNGEE. With 2 bases removed from V and 4 bases from J, the gap between germline ends came to 6 bases. CDR3 in DNA: TGTGCCAGCAGCGTCGGGGGAGAGACCCAGTACTTC. It yields the protein CASSVGGETQYF. Filled out from reference TRBV9 and TRBJ2-5, the complete variable domain reads DSGVTQTPKHLITATGQRVTLRCSPRSGDLSVYWYQQSLDQGLQFLIQYYNGEERAKGNILERFSAQQFPDLHSELNLSSLELGDSALYFCASSVGGETQYFGPGTRLLVL.

This chain uses TRBV7-2 with TRBJ2-7; tentatively, D is TRBD1 (5 bases). Deletions cut 1 base from V and 6 bases from J, with 13 bases between. The germline gives CDR1 SGHTA, CDR2 FQGNSA. This CDR3 comprises 14 residues. The CDR3 DNA reads as TGTGCCAGCAGCTTAGGCAGGGAAAGGAGCGAGCAGTACTTC. Translated, it gives CASSLGRERSEQYF.

This chain uses TRBV10-3 with TRBJ2-7; D unresolved. The CDR3 length is 13 residues. CDR1 and CDR2 from the germline V gene are ENHRY and SYGVKD. V was clipped by 10 bases and J by 2 bases, with 15 bases between them. For the CDR3, the DNA is TGTGCCACCAGCAACTCCTTCCCCTACGAGCAGTACTTC. Translating gives CATSNSFPYEQYF.

The rearrangement uses TRBV5-5 and TRBJ2-7; a possible D gene is TRBD2 (6 bases). Germline V gene lookup returns CDR1 SGHKS and CDR2 YYEKEE (reference sequence). The CDR3 spans 14 residues. Trimming removed 1 base at V and 5 bases at J, with 13 bases between. DNA for the CDR3: TGTGCCAGCAGCTTGTATGCGGGGTTCAACGAGCAGTACTTC. Translated, it gives CASSLYAGFNEQYF.

The chain has TRBV6-1 and TRBJ1-2, with no clear D. Trimming removed 3 bases from V and 7 bases from J, with 18 bases in between. The CDR3 sequence is 15 residues long. CDR1 is MNHNS and CDR2 is SASEGT in the germline V gene. The CDR3 nucleotides read TGTGCCAGCAGTGATCCCCCTGCGCCGAGGGCTGGCTACACCTTC. Translated, it gives CASSDPPAPRAGYTF.

The rearrangement uses TRBV10-3 and TRBJ1-1, with 7 bases identical to TRBD1. This CDR3 spans 13 amino acids. V shed 4 bases, J shed 7 bases, and the junction held 6 bases outside the gene matches. Per the germline V gene, CDR1 is ENHRY and CDR2 is SYGVKD. The DNA for the CDR3 is TGTGCCATCAGTGGTTCCGGGACAGATGAAGCTTTCTTT. It is translated as CAISGSGTDEAFF.

The CDR3 sequence: CASGGPQETQYF. DNA for the CDR3: TGTGCCTCCGGGGGGCCACAAGAGACCCAGTACTTC. The chain recombines TRBV6-6 with TRBJ2-5; weak D call: TRBD2 (7 bases). Per the germline V gene, CDR1 is MNHNY and CDR2 is SVGAGI (reference sequence). The CDR3 contains 12 residues. Trimming pared 11 bases from V and 2 bases from J, leaving 12 bases between.

CDR3 coding DNA: TGTGCTAGTGGTTTGGTACTGGGACAGGGTCGCGGAAACACTGAAGCTTTCTTT. Its protein product is CASGLVLGQGRGNTEAFF. V gene TRBV12-5 combines with J gene TRBJ1-1; 9 positions match TRBD1. CDR1 is LGHNT, CDR2 FRNRAP, per germline. There are 18 residues in the CDR3. V was clipped by 0 bases and J by 2 bases; unmatched bases: 10.

This chain links TRBV15 with TRBJ2-7, with 7 nucleotides matching TRBD1. The CDR3 spans 14 residues. J gave up 4 bases and V 1 base, and 4 bases lay outside the gene matches. Germline CDR1 reads LNHNV; CDR2 reads YYDKDF (reference sequence). The CDR3 spells CATSRVAGGYEQYF. As DNA, the CDR3 is TGTGCCACCAGCAGAGTGGCAGGGGGATACGAGCAGTACTTC.

The V gene is TRBV9, the J gene TRBJ1-1; TRBD1 matches 9 bases. In germline, CDR1 is SGDLS, CDR2 YYNGEE. With 2 bases clipped from V and 12 bases from J, the junction kept 8 bases outside the gene matches. The CDR3 sequence is 13 residues long. The CDR3 DNA sequence: TGTGCCAGCAGCGTCCCCGGGACAGGGCTAACTTTCTTT. Its protein is CASSVPGTGLTFF.

DNA of the CDR3: TGTGCCAGTAGTATAGACCGCAGGGGGAATCAGCCCCAGCATTTT. Amino acid sequence: CASSIDRRGNQPQHF. V and J are TRBV19 and TRBJ1-5, with 7 bases identical to TRBD1. From germline, CDR1 is LNHDA and CDR2 SQIVND (reference sequence). CDR3 length: 15 residues. Losses at the gene ends were 0 bases for V and 4 bases for J; bases not matched to a gene: 3.

The genes are TRBV7-2 and TRBJ2-3; D is undetermined. The CDR3 is made up of 16 amino acids. Trimming shortened V by 6 bases and J by 2 bases, and 18 bases separated the two germline ends. Germline V gene data show CDR1 as SGHTA and CDR2 as FQGNSA. The CDR3 DNA reads TGTGCCAGCAGTTCAAGTAGTGCCTTGAACACAGATACGCAGTATTTT. This encodes CASSSSSALNTDTQYF.

The V call is TRBV7-2, the J call TRBJ1-1; D is perhaps TRBD1 (5 bases). The CDR3 runs to 13 residues. The germline V gene encodes CDR1 SGHTA and CDR2 FQGNSA. Trimming removed 5 bases from V and 4 bases from J, with 11 bases in between. CDR3 sequence reads: CASSPGWGTEAFF. The CDR3 bases are TGTGCCAGCAGCCCAGGGTGGGGCACTGAAGCTTTCTTT.